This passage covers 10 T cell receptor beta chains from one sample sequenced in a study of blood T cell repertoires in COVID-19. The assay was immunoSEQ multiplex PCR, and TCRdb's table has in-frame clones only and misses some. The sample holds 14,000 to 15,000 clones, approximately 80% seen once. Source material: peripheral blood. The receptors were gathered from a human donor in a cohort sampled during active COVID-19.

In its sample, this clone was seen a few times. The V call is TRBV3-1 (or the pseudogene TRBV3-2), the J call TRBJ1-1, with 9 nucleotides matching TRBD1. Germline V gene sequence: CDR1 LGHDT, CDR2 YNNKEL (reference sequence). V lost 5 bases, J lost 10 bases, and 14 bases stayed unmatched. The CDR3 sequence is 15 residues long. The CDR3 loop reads CASSSSSDGTGPAFF. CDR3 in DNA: TGTGCCAGCAGCTCCTCCTCCGACGGGACAGGGCCAGCTTTCTTT.

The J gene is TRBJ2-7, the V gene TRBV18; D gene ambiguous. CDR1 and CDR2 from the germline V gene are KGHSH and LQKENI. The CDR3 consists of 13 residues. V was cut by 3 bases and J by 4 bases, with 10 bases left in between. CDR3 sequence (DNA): TGTGCCAGCTCACCCAATCCGGGTTACGAGCAGTACTTC. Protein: CASSPNPGYEQYF.

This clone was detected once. The CDR3 DNA reads as TGTGCCAGCAGTGAAGGCGGGTGGGGGGTGAACACCATATATTTT. This translates into CASSEGGWGVNTIYF. V and J are TRBV6-1 and TRBJ1-3, with a tentative D call TRBD1 (5 bases). The V gene lost 1 base and the J gene lost 7 bases, with 14 bases spanning the gap. CDR1 MNHNS and CDR2 SASEGT come from the germline V gene. The CDR3 spans 15 residues.

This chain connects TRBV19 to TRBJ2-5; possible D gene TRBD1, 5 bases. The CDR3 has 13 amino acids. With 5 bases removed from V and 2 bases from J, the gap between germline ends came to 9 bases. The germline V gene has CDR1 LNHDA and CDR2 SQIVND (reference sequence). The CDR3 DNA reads TGTGCCAGTAGTGGTGACAGTCAAGAGACCCAGTACTTC. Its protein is CASSGDSQETQYF. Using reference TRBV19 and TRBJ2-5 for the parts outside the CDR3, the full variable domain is DGGITQSPKYLFRKEGQNVTLSCEQNLNHDAMYWYRQDPGQGLRLIYYSQIVNDFQKGDIAEGYSVSREKKESFPLTVTSAQKNPTAFYLCASSGDSQETQYFGPGTRLLVL.

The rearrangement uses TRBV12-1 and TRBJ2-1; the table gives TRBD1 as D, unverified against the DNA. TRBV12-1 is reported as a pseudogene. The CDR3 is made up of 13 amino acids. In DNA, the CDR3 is TGTGTCCAAGTGGACAAAGGGTACAATGAGCAGTTCTTC. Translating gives CVQVDKGYNEQFF.

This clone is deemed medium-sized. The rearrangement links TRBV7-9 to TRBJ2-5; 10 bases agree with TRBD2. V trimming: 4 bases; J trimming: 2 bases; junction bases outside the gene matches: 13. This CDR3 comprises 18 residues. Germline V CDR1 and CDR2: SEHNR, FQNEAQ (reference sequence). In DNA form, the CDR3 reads TGTGCCAGCAGCTGGGAGGTTGAGACTAGCGGGTATCAAGAGACCCAGTACTTC. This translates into CASSWEVETSGYQETQYF.

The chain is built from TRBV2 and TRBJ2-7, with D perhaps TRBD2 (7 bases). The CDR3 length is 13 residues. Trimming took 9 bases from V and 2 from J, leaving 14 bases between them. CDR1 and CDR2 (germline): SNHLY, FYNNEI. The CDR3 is CASSAGAPYEQYF. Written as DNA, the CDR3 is TGTGCCAGTTCTGCGGGGGCCCCCTACGAGCAGTACTTC. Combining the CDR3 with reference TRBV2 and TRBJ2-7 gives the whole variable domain EPEVTQTPSHQVTQMGQEVILRCVPISNHLYFYWYRQILGQKVEFLVSFYNNEISEKSEIFDDQFSVERPDGSNFTLKIRSTKLEDSAMYFCASSAGAPYEQYFGPGTRLTVT.

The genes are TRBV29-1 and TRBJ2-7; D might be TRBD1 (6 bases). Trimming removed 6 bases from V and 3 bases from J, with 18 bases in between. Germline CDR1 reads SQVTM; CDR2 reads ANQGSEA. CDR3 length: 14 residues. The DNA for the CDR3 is TGCAGCGTCCGTCGTTACAGGGATGACTACGAGCAGTACTTC. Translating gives CSVRRYRDDYEQYF.

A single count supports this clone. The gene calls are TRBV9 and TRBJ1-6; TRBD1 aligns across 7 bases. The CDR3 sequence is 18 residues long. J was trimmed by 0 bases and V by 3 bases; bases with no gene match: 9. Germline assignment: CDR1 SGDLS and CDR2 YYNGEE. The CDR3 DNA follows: TGTGCCAGCAGCGGTACGAGCAGGGGGAGCTCCTATAATTCACCCCTCCACTTT. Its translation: CASSGTSRGSSYNSPLHF.

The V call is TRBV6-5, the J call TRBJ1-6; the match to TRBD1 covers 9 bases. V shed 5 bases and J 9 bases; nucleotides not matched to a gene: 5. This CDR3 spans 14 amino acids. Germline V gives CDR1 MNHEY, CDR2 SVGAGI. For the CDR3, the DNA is TGTGCCAGCAGTAGCGACAGGGGGGTTTCACCCCTCCACTTT. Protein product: CASSSDRGVSPLHF.